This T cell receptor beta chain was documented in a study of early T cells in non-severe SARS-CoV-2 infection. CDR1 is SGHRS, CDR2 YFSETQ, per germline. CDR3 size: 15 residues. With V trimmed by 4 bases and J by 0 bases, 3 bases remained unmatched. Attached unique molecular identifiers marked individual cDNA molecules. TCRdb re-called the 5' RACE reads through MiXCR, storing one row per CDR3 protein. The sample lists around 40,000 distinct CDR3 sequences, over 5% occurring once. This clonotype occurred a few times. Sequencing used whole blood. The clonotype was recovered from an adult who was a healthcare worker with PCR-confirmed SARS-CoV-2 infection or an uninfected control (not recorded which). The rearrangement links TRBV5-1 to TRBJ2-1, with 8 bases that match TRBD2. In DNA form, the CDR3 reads TGCGCCAGCAGCAAACTAGCGGACTCCTACAATGAGCAGTTCTTC. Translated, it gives CASSKLADSYNEQFF.